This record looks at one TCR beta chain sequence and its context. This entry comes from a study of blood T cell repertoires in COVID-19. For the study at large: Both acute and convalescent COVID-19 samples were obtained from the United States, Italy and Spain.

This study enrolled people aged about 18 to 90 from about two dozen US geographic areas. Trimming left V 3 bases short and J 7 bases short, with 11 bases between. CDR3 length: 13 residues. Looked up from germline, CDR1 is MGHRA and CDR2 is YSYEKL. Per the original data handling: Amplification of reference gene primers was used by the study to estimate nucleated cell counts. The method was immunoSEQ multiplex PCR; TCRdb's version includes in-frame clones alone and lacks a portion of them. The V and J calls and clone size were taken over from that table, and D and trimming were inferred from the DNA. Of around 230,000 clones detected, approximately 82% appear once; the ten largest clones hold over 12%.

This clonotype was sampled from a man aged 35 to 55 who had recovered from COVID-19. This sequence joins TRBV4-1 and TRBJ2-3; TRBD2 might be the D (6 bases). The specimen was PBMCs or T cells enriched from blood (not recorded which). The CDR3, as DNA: TGCGCCAGCAGCCACAATCGGGACTATACGCAGTATTTT. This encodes CASSHNRDYTQYF.